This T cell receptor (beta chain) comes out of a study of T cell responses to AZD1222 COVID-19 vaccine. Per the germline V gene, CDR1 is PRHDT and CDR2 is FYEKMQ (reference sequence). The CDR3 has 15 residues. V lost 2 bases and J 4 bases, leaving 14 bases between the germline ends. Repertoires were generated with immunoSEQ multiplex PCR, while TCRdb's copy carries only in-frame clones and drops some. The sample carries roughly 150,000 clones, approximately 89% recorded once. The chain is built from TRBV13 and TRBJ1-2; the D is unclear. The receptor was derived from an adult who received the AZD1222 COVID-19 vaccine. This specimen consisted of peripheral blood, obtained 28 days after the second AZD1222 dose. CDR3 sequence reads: CASSLYTTVLYGYTF. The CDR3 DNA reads TGTGCCAGCAGCTTATATACTACAGTACTCTATGGCTACACCTTC.